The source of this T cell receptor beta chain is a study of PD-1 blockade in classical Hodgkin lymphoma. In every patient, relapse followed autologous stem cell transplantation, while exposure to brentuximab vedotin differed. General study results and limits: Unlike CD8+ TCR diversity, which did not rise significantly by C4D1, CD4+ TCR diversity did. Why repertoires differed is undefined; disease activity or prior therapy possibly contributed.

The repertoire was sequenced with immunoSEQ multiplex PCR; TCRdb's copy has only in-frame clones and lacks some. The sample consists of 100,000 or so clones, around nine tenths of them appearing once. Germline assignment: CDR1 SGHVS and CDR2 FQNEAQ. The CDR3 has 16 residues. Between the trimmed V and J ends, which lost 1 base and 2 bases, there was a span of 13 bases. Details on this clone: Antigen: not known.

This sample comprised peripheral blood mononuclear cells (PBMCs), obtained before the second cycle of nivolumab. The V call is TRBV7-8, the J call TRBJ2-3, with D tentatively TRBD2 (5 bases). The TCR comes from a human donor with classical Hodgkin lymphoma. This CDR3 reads CASSLGRRVVTDTQYF. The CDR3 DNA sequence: TGTGCCAGCAGCTTAGGACGGCGGGTAGTCACAGATACGCAGTATTTT. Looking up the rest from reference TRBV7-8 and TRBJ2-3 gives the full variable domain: GAGVSQSPRYKVAKRGQDVALRCDPISGHVSLFWYQQALGQGPEFLTYFQNEAQLDKSGLPSDRFFAERPEGSVSTLKIQRTQQEDSAVYLCASSLGRRVVTDTQYFGPGTRLTVL.